A single sample gave rise to the 14 T cell receptor beta chains below, sequenced in a study of T cells after somatic rescue of genetic block. Libraries were prepared by immunoSEQ multiplex PCR; TCRdb keeps only in-frame clonotypes and omits some of them. In the table there are approximately 110,000 clones, around nine tenths of which are singletons. Sequenced input: peripheral blood mononuclear cells (PBMCs). These receptors were obtained from a woman younger than 35.

The chain links TRBV5-1 to TRBJ2-5, with TRBD1 matching 7 bases. V lost 1 base and J lost 2; bases outside the gene matches: 8. Germline V gene lookup returns CDR1 SGHRS and CDR2 YFSETQ. The CDR3 has 16 amino acids. The CDR3 DNA reads as TGCGCCAGCAGCTTGTTTGGGACAGACCCACAAGAGACCCAGTACTTC. It translates to CASSLFGTDPQETQYF.

This rearrangement joins TRBV2 to TRBJ1-2; TRBD1 aligns across 7 bases. Unmatched junction bases numbered 9, after V lost 4 bases and J lost 1 base. The germline V gene encodes CDR1 SNHLY and CDR2 FYNNEI. There are 16 residues in the CDR3. The CDR3 bases are TGTGCCAGCAGTGGCCAGCAGGGACAGAATAACTATGGCTACACCTTC. It encodes CASSGQQGQNNYGYTF.

The chain has TRBV7-3 and TRBJ1-2; 9 nucleotides match TRBD1. The CDR3 extends over 15 amino acids. CDR1 is SGHTA, CDR2 FQGTGA, per germline. J was trimmed by 5 bases and V by 7 bases; bases with no gene match: 11. CDR3 nucleotide sequence: TGTGCCAGCAAATTAACAGGGGGCAGTGATTATGGCTACACCTTC. Translating it yields CASKLTGGSDYGYTF.

This clone came up once. The chain uses TRBV7-9 and TRBJ2-3; 7 bases are a match to TRBD1. The V gene's germline CDR1 is SEHNR and CDR2 FQNEAQ (reference sequence). V dropped 1 base and J dropped 2; count of bases not matched to a gene: 6. There are 16 residues in the CDR3. CDR3 region: CASSLEGTAPTDTQYF. As DNA, the CDR3 is TGTGCCAGCAGCTTAGAGGGGACAGCGCCCACAGATACGCAGTATTTT.

The chain employs TRBV9 and TRBJ1-2, with TRBD1 matching over 10 bases. CDR1 is SGDLS, CDR2 YYNGEE, per germline. The CDR3 covers 14 residues. Trimming removed 2 bases from V and 7 bases from J; junction bases left unmatched: 5. CDR3 coding DNA: TGTGCCAGCAGCGTGACAGGGGGCGCGGGTGGCTACACCTTC. It codes for CASSVTGGAGGYTF.

V and J are TRBV5-4 and TRBJ2-1; perhaps TRBD2 as D (5 bases). Germline V gene sequence: CDR1 SGHNT, CDR2 YYREEE (reference sequence). The CDR3 sequence is 14 residues long. V lost 7 bases and J lost 0, with 11 bases in between. The CDR3 sequence is CASGGRPSYNEQFF. For the CDR3, the DNA is TGTGCCAGCGGAGGCAGACCCTCCTACAATGAGCAGTTCTTC.

The rearrangement uses TRBV20-1 and TRBJ1-1; D not resolved. V lost 3 bases and J lost 11, with 13 bases in between. CDR3 length: 11 residues. The germline V gene has CDR1 DFQATT and CDR2 SNEGSKA (reference sequence). The CDR3 bases are TGCAGTGCTAGTTCGACTCGGGAGGCTTTCTTT. Translation gives CSASSTREAFF.

This clone was recorded once. The chain is built from TRBV4-3 and TRBJ2-2; D remains unclear. The CDR3 has 14 amino acids. V dropped 0 bases and J dropped 7 bases, with 9 bases sitting between them. CDR1 and CDR2 (germline): LGHNA, YSLEER. The CDR3 coding sequence is TGCGCCAGCAGCCAAGATTGGGCGGTCGGGGAGCTGTTTTTT. Encoded protein: CASSQDWAVGELFF.

The rearrangement uses TRBV5-4 and TRBJ2-7, with TRBD2 identical over 8 bases. This CDR3 contains 14 residues. The V segment lost 3 bases and the J segment 2 bases; nucleotides outside the gene matches: 4. Germline V gene lookup returns CDR1 SGHNT and CDR2 YYREEE (reference sequence). The CDR3 coding sequence is TGTGCCAGCAGCTCCCGGACTAGCCCCTACGAGCAGTACTTC. Translated, it gives CASSSRTSPYEQYF.

The rearrangement joins TRBV6-1 to TRBJ1-1, with a possible D match to TRBD1 (6 bases). CDR3 length: 14 residues. CDR1 is MNHNS and CDR2 is SASEGT in the germline V gene. Trimming took off 7 bases at V and 3 bases at J, with 15 bases between the two ends. Here the CDR3 DNA reads TGTGCCAGCACTTTTACAGGGAGAGACACTGAAGCTTTCTTT. Translating gives CASTFTGRDTEAFF.

The rearrangement joins TRBV5-1 to TRBJ2-1, with D possibly matching TRBD2 (6 bases). In germline, CDR1 is SGHRS, CDR2 YFSETQ. V was cut by 4 bases and J by 12 bases, with 35 bases left in between. The CDR3 is 19 amino acids. CDR3 DNA: TGCGCCAGCAGCCCAAGACCGGGAGACCTACTAGGTTCTACTGGGGGGCAGTTCTTC. It is translated as CASSPRPGDLLGSTGGQFF.

The chain carries TRBV14 and TRBJ2-7; no clear D gene. CDR1 is SGHDN, CDR2 FVKESK, per germline. This CDR3 region has 14 residues. Trimming stripped 4 bases from V and 4 bases from J, with 14 bases between. The CDR3 region has the DNA TGTGCCAGCAGCCCCCCGTCTAGGATTTACGAGCAGTACTTC. This sequence encodes CASSPPSRIYEQYF.

The chain couples TRBV5-5 to TRBJ2-7; D unresolved. Germline values: CDR1 SGHKS, CDR2 YYEKEE (reference sequence). This CDR3 spans 15 amino acids. V gave up 4 bases and J gave up 5 bases, with 19 bases separating them. The CDR3 DNA follows: TGTGCCAGCAGCCCCGTCTCGCCCTCCGCCGACGAGCAGTACTTC. Its protein product is CASSPVSPSADEQYF.

This clone was found a few times. V and J are TRBV5-5 and TRBJ2-7; D possibly corresponds to TRBD1 (6 bases). Trimming removed 1 base from V and 9 bases from J, with 8 bases in between. Germline CDR1 reads SGHKS; CDR2 reads YYEKEE (reference sequence). The CDR3 is made up of 11 amino acids. In DNA form, the CDR3 reads TGTGCCAGCAGCTTGTTAGGGGGGCAGTACTTC. This sequence encodes CASSLLGGQYF.